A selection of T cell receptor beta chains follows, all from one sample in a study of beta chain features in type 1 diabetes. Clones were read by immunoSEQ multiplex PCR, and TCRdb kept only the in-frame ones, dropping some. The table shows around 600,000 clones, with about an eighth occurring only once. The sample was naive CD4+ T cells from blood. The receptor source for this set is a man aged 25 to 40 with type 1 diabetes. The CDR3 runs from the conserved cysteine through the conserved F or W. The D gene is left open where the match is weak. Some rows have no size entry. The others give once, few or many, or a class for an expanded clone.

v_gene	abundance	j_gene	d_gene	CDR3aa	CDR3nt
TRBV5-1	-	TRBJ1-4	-	CASSLGAANEKLFF	TGCGCCAGCAGCTTGGGGGCAGCTAATGAAAAACTGTTTTTT
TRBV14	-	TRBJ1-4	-	CASSQFGAPGTLIQEKLFF	TGTGCCAGCAGCCAATTCGGAGCACCGGGGACTTTAATCCAGGAAAAACTGTTTTTT
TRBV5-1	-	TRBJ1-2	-	CASSLDRNYGYTF	TGCGCCAGCAGCTTAGACAGAAATTATGGCTACACCTTC
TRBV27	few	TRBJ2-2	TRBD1	CASSLWGQSANTGELFF	TGTGCCAGCAGTTTATGGGGACAGAGTGCGAACACCGGGGAGCTGTTTTTT
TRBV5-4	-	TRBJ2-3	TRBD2	CASSASSGGKDTQYF	TGTGCCAGCAGCGCCTCTAGCGGGGGGAAAGATACGCAGTATTTT
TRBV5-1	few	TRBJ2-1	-	CASSLGVANNEQFF	TGCGCCAGCAGCTTGGGAGTAGCGAACAATGAGCAGTTCTTC
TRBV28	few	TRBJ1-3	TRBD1	CASSSYNRGAGNTIYF	TGTGCCAGCAGTTCCTATAACAGGGGTGCTGGAAACACCATATATTTT
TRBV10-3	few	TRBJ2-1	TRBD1	CAISESGTGSYNEQFF	TGTGCCATCAGTGAGTCGGGGACAGGGTCCTACAATGAGCAGTTCTTC
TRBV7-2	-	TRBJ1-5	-	CASSLASSQPQHF	TGTGCCAGCAGCTTAGCCTCATCTCAGCCCCAGCATTTT
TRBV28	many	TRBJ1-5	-	CASRQGSNQPQHF	TGTGCCAGCAGACAGGGTAGCAATCAGCCCCAGCATTTT
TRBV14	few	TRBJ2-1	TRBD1	CASRSTGGAYNEQFF	TGTGCCAGCAGATCCACAGGGGGCGCTTACAATGAGCAGTTCTTC
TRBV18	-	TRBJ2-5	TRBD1	CASSPTGATQETQYF	TGTGCCAGCTCACCGACAGGGGCAACTCAAGAGACCCAGTACTTC
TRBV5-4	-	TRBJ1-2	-	CASSSTKGHLYGYTF	TGTGCCAGCAGCTCAACTAAGGGACACCTCTATGGCTACACCTTC
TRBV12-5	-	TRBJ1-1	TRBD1	CASGLGGTGTEAFF	TGTGCTAGTGGTTTGGGGGGGACAGGGACTGAAGCTTTCTTT
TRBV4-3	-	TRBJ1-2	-	CASSLAAPNYGYTF	TGCGCCAGCAGCCTGGCAGCCCCAAACTATGGCTACACCTTC
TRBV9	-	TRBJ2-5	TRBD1	CASSVGPGQDIETQYF	TGTGCCAGCAGCGTAGGCCCGGGACAGGACATAGAGACCCAGTACTTC
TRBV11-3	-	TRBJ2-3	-	CASSLRRRVSDTQYF	TGTGCCAGCAGCCTCCGCCGGCGGGTTTCAGATACGCAGTATTTT
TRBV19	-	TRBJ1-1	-	CASSILNTEAFF	TGTGCCAGTAGTATATTGAACACTGAAGCTTTCTTT
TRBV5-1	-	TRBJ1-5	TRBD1	CASSAWTGGNQPQHF	TGCGCCAGCAGCGCGTGGACAGGGGGGAATCAGCCCCAGCATTTT
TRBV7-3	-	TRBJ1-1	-	CASSLGLMNTEAFF	TGTGCCAGCAGCTTAGGGTTAATGAACACTGAAGCTTTCTTT
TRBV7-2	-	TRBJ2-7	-	CASSSRIEGVSYF	TGTGCCAGCAGCTCACGTATCGAGGGGGTCTCCTACTTC